Presented here are 5 T cell receptor beta chains from one specimen sequenced in a study of cytomegalovirus exposure and HLA in healthy donors. The PCR had 60 Vbeta and 13 Jbeta primers. Data came from immunoSEQ multiplex PCR; TCRdb stores just in-frame clones and leaves some out. This table has around 190,000 clones, around 80% appearing once. Sequenced: PBMCs. The receptors shown here come from a woman between 40 and 55 years old in good health and CMV-seronegative.

The chain combines TRBV7-2 with TRBJ1-1, with a possible D match to TRBD1 (6 bases). Looked up from germline, CDR1 is SGHTA and CDR2 is FQGNSA. Trimming took off 3 bases at V and 11 bases at J, with 13 bases between the two ends. The CDR3 totals 12 residues. CDR3: CASSFAGDIAFF. CDR3 in DNA: TGTGCCAGCAGCTTTGCAGGGGATATCGCTTTCTTT. The whole variable domain, remainder taken from reference TRBV7-2 and TRBJ1-1, is GAGVSQSPSNKVTEKGKDVELRCDPISGHTALYWYRQSLGQGLEFLIYFQGNSAPDKSGLPSDRFSAERTGGSVSTLTIQRTQQEDSAVYLCASSFAGDIAFFGQGTRLTVV.

This chain connects TRBV6-6 to TRBJ2-1; no clear D gene. Deletions cut 5 bases from V and 7 bases from J, with 9 bases between. The CDR3 has 12 amino acids. The germline gives CDR1 MNHNY, CDR2 SVGAGI (reference sequence). The CDR3: CASSPDFNEQFF. DNA for the CDR3: TGTGCCAGCAGTCCTGACTTTAATGAGCAGTTCTTC.

The gene calls are TRBV28 and TRBJ2-4; 12 positions match TRBD2. Germline V CDR1 and CDR2: MDHEN, SYDVKM. The CDR3 has 16 residues. J lost 7 bases, V lost 6 bases, and 10 bases had no gene match. Here the CDR3 DNA reads TGTGCCAGCAGCAGTAGACTAGCGGGAGACGCGAACATTCAGTACTTC. It translates to CASSSRLAGDANIQYF.

This clone has just a few counts. The chain uses TRBV5-1 and TRBJ1-3; D gene unclear. The CDR3 loop spans 14 amino acids. V lost 4 bases, J lost 3 bases, and 11 bases lay in between. Germline V lookup: CDR1 SGHRS, CDR2 YFSETQ. CDR3 protein: CASSNPSGGNTIYF. As DNA, the CDR3 is TGCGCCAGCAGCAATCCCAGCGGTGGAAACACCATATATTTT.

The V call is TRBV9, the J call TRBJ2-1, with unresolved D. This CDR3 spans 13 amino acids. From germline, CDR1 is SGDLS and CDR2 YYNGEE. V was clipped by 0 bases and J by 5 bases, with 6 bases between them. This CDR3 is CASSVEPHNEQFF. The CDR3, as DNA: TGTGCCAGCAGCGTAGAGCCACACAATGAGCAGTTCTTC.